The 4 T cell receptor beta chains listed next were all sequenced from one sample in a study of post-analysis software for immune sequencing data. TCR beta cDNA libraries had unique molecular identifiers. Each CDR3 protein gets one entry after TCRdb re-called the PCR reads with MiXCR. The data hold about 540,000 distinct CDR3 sequences, with approximately 34% observed a single time. These TCRs' antigens remain unknown. Overall study findings and caveats: Elevated frequency relative to controls characterized about 5 TRBV segments in patients, TRBV5-6, TRBV5-1 and TRBV20-1 among them.

Source material: blood. The receptors derive from a girl aged 2-17 years with multiple sclerosis.

The CDR3 is CAISGIGHSTNYGYTF. The CDR3 nucleotides read TGTGCCATCAGTGGAATAGGCCACTCTACTAACTATGGCTACACCTTC. The chain carries TRBV10-3 and TRBJ1-2; D gene ambiguous. Trimming removed 4 bases from V and 0 bases from J, with 15 bases in between. The length of the CDR3 is 16 residues. The germline CDR1 and CDR2 sequences are ENHRY and SYGVKD.

This clonotype has a handful of counts. The gene calls are TRBV10-3 and TRBJ1-1; 7 positions agree with TRBD1. The CDR3 contains 16 residues. J was trimmed by 0 bases and V by 0 bases; bases with no gene match: 4. Per the germline V gene, CDR1 is ENHRY and CDR2 is SYGVKD. In DNA form, the CDR3 reads TGTGCCATCAGTGAGTCCCAGGGGGTCTTGAACACTGAAGCTTTCTTT. Amino acids: CAISESQGVLNTEAFF.

There are a few counts of this clonotype. V gene TRBV5-1 combines with J gene TRBJ2-3, with D possibly being TRBD1 or TRBD2 (5 bases each). V was shortened by 0 bases and J by 0 bases, with 11 bases between the two germline ends. CDR1 is SGHRS, CDR2 YFSETQ, per germline. This CDR3 spans 16 amino acids. The CDR3 loop reads CASSLEGTLSTDTQYF. In nucleotides, the CDR3 is TGCGCCAGCAGCTTGGAAGGGACCCTCAGCACAGATACGCAGTATTTT.

V gene TRBV5-5 combines with J gene TRBJ1-2, with D unclear. CDR1 is SGHKS and CDR2 is YYEKEE in the germline V gene (reference sequence). Trimming cost V 3 bases and J 4 bases, with 19 bases left between them. This CDR3 contains 16 residues. The CDR3 DNA follows: TGTGCCAGCAGCTGGCCCCGGGGAGGGAAGGGCTATGGCTACACCTTC. It codes for CASSWPRGGKGYGYTF.